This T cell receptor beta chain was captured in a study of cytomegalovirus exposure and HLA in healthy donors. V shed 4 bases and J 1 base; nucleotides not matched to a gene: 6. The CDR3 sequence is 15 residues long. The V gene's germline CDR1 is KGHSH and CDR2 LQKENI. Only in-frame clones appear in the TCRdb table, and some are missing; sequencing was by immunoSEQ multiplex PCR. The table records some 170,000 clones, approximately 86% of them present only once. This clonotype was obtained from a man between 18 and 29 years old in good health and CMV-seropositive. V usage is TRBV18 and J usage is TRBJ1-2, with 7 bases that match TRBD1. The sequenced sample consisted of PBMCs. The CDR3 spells CASSRGTDLNYGYTF. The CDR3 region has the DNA TGTGCCAGCTCACGGGGGACAGATCTTAACTATGGCTACACCTTC.